This T cell receptor beta chain was found in a study of blood T cell repertoires in COVID-19 (TCRdb year 2020). Regarding the complete study: Samples covering the acute and convalescent phases of COVID-19 were provided by collaborators in the United States, Italy and Spain. Where HLA class I and class II types were available, the types were taken from metadata supplied by the sample provider, not from assay-based typing. Deeply sampled blood TCRbeta repertoires from subjects exposed to, actively infected with, or recovered from COVID-19 were included in the dataset. The repertoires were released in a freely available public database intended as a resource for research on the immune response to SARS-CoV-2. The material from the prospective study consisted of cDNA or gDNA derived from T cells, B-cell-depleted T cells, or PBMCs. Samples came from the ongoing ImmuneRACE study (first 160 participants) plus 1,254 subjects from 6 global collaborators. Nearly every sample came with metadata listing a de-identified subject ID, COVID-19 status, age in years and sex.

The immunoSEQ Assay, a bias-controlled multiplex PCR, was used to amplify TCRbeta CDR3 regions from genomic DNA. In the source study's methods: The number of nucleated cells in each sample was estimated from the amplification of reference gene primers within the assay. To quantify the absolute abundance of each unique TCRbeta CDR3 rearrangement, sequence reads were collapsed and filtered. For each sample, productive Simpson clonality was calculated as the square root of Simpson's diversity index over productive rearrangements. TCRdb provides this immuneACCESS table in a form limited to in-frame rearrangements. Some clones are lacking; in checked studies, under half of them reflect an unresolved V gene, and why the rest are absent is not known. V, J and clone size are those of that table, while D and trimming were read from the DNA. Present in this sample are about 250,000 clones, approximately 85% of which were seen just once. About 4% of the sample goes to the ten largest clones.

The CDR3 runs 15 amino acids, cysteine and phenylalanine included. Here the CDR3 DNA is all that survives: 45 bases in frame from base 1. CDR1 and CDR2, looked up from the germline V gene, are ENHRY and SYGVKD. V is cut by 6 bases and J by 0 bases, and the space between the germline ends is 13 bases. Overall results and qualifications from the work: The amount of clinical and demographic metadata varied by source and participant and was provided uncurated.

Concerning this clone itself: The antigen it binds to is not known. No much larger clonotype is one base removed from it; base qualities were not supplied.

Whole blood was collected in K2EDTA tubes by collaborating institutions according to the institutions' own protocols. For TCRbeta analysis, collaborators shipped samples as frozen whole blood, isolated PBMCs, or DNA extracted from either of those sample types. The rearranged segments are TRBV10-3 and TRBJ2-3, with the D gene call left open. Sequenced: peripheral blood. The clonotype originates from a man in his fifties with acute or convalescent COVID-19. The sequence in DNA is TGTGCCATCAGAGAGGCGCGACTTAGCACAGATACGCAGTATTTT. This translates into CAIREARLSTDTQYF.